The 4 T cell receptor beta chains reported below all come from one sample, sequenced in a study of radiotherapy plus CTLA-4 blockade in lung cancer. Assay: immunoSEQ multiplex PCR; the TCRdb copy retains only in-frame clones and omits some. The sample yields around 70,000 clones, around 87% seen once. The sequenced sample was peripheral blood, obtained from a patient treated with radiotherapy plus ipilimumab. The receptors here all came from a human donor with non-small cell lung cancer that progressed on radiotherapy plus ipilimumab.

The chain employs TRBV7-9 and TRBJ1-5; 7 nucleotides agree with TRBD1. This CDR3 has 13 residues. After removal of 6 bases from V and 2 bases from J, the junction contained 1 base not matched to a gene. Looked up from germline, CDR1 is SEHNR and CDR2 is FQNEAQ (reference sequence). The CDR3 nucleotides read TGTGCCAGCAGTACAGGGGGCAATCAGCCCCAGCATTTT. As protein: CASSTGGNQPQHF.

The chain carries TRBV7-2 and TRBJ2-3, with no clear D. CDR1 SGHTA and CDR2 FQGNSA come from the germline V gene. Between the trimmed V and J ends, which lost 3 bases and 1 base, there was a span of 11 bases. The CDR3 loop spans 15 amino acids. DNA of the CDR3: TGTGCCAGCAGCTTGGGTGGACCTCGCACAGATACGCAGTATTTT. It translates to CASSLGGPRTDTQYF.

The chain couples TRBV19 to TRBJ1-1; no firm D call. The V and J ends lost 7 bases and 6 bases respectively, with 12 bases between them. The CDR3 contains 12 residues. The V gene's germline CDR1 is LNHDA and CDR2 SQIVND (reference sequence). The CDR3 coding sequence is TGTGCCAGTATTACGAATTTCGCTGAAGCTTTCTTT. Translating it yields CASITNFAEAFF. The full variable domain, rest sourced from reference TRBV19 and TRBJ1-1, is DGGITQSPKYLFRKEGQNVTLSCEQNLNHDAMYWYRQDPGQGLRLIYYSQIVNDFQKGDIAEGYSVSREKKESFPLTVTSAQKNPTAFYLCASITNFAEAFFGQGTRLTVV.

CDR3 sequence (DNA): TGTGCCAGCACCGACACTGGGGGTGGAAACACCATATATTTT. It codes for CASTDTGGGNTIYF. The chain uses TRBV6-6 and TRBJ1-3, with D perhaps TRBD1 (5 bases). The germline V and J ends were trimmed by 7 bases and 3 bases, with 13 bases remaining between them. Germline loops: CDR1 MNHNY, CDR2 SVGAGI (reference sequence). The CDR3 loop spans 14 amino acids.